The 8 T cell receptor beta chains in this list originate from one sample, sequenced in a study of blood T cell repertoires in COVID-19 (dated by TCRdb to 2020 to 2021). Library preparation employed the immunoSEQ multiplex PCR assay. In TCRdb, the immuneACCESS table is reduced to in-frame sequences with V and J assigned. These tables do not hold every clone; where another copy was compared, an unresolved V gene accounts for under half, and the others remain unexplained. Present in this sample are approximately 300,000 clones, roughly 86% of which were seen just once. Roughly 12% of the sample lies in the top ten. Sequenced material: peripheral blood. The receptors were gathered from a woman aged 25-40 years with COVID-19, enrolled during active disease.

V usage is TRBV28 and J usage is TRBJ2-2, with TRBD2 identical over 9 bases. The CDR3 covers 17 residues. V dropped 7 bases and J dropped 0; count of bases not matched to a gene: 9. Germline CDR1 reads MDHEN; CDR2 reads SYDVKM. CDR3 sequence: CASTEILAGANTGELFF. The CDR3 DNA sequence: TGTGCCAGCACCGAGATCTTAGCGGGGGCGAACACCGGGGAGCTGTTTTTT.

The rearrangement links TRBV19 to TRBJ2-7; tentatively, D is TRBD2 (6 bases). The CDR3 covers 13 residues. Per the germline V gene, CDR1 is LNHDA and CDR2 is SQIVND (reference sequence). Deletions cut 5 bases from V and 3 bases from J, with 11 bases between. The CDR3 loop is CASSSTGDYEQYF. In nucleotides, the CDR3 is TGTGCCAGTAGTTCGACGGGGGACTACGAGCAGTACTTC.

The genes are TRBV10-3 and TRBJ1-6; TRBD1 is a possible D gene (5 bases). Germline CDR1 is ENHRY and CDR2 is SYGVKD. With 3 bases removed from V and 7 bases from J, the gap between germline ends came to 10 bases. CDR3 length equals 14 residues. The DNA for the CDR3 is TGTGCCATCAGTGATCCAGGGAAAAATTCACCCCTCCACTTT. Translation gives CAISDPGKNSPLHF.

In DNA, the CDR3 is TGTGCCAGCGGCCGTACAGGGGGCACAGATACGCAGTATTTT. Its translation is CASGRTGGTDTQYF. This chain joins TRBV25-1 and TRBJ2-3; 7 nucleotides align to TRBD1. Germline assignment: CDR1 MGHDK and CDR2 SYGVNS. After removal of 8 bases from V and 1 base from J, the junction contained 6 bases not matched to a gene. The CDR3 consists of 14 residues. Variable domain in full (rest from reference TRBV25-1 and TRBJ2-3): EADIYQTPRYLVIGTGKKITLECSQTMGHDKMYWYQQDPGMELHLIHYSYGVNSTEKGDLSSESTVSRIRTEHFPLTLESARPSHTSQYLCASGRTGGTDTQYFGPGTRLTVL.

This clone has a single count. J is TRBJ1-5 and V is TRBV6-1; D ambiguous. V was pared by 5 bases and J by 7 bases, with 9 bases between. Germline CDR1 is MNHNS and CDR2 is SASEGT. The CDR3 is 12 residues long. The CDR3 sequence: CASSSLRQPQHF. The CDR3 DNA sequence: TGTGCCAGCAGTTCCCTCCGGCAGCCCCAGCATTTT.

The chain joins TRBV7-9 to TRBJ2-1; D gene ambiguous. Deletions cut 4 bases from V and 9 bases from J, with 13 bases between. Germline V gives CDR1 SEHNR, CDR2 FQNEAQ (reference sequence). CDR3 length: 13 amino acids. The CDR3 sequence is CASSSGSGLEQFF. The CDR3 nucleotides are TGTGCCAGCAGCTCCGGTAGTGGGCTTGAGCAGTTCTTC.

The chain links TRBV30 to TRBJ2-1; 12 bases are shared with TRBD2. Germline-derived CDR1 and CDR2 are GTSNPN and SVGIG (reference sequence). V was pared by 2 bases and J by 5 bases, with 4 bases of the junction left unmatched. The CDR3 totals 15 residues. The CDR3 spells CAWSIRTSGDNEQFF. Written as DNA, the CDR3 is TGTGCCTGGAGTATCAGGACTAGCGGGGACAATGAGCAGTTCTTC. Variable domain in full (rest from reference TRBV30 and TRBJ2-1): SQTIHQWPATLVQPVGSPLSLECTVEGTSNPNLYWYRQAAGRGLQLLFYSVGIGQISSEVPQNLSASRPQDRQFILSSKKLLLSDSGFYLCAWSIRTSGDNEQFFGPGTRLTVL.

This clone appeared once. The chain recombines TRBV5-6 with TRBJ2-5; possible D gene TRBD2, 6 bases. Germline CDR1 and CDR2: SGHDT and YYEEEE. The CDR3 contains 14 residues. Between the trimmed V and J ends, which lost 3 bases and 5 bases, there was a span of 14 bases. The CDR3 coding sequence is TGTGCCAGCAGCTGGGACGGGGGTTTGGAGACCCAGTACTTC. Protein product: CASSWDGGLETQYF. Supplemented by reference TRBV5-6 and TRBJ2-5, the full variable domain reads DAGVTQSPTHLIKTRGQQVTLRCSPKSGHDTVSWYQQALGQGPQFIFQYYEEEERQRGNFPDRFSGHQFPNYSSELNVNALLLGDSALYLCASSWDGGLETQYFGPGTRLLVL.